These 24 T cell receptor beta chains were sequenced from one sample in a study of cytomegalovirus exposure and HLA in healthy donors. 13 Jbeta primers and 60 Vbeta primers were used for the PCR. Method: immunoSEQ multiplex PCR; TCRdb's copy keeps in-frame clones and lacks some. The sample has around 100,000 clones; about 80% are singletons. The sample taken for sequencing was PBMCs. These receptors all stem from a woman in her late teens or twenties in good health and CMV-seropositive.

This clone was detected only once. This chain connects TRBV9 to TRBJ2-2; 8 bases line up with TRBD2. The J segment lost 6 bases and the V segment lost 5 bases, leaving 9 bases of the junction unmatched. This CDR3 has 15 residues. Germline-derived CDR1 and CDR2 are SGDLS and YYNGEE. The CDR3 nucleotides are TGTGCCAGCAGTAGACCGGGACTAGGGGCCGGGGAGCTGTTTTTT. It encodes CASSRPGLGAGELFF.

The chain joins TRBV7-2 to TRBJ1-1, with D tentatively TRBD1 (5 bases). This CDR3 is built from 14 residues. Germline CDR1 and CDR2: SGHTA and FQGNSA. Deletions cut 5 bases from V and 6 bases from J, with 16 bases between. The CDR3 region has the DNA TGTGCCAGCAGCCCCAAGTGGTCAGGGCCTGAAGCTTTCTTT. It specifies CASSPKWSGPEAFF.

A word on this clone: The junction departs from the called germline gene at one end, perhaps through a read error. The sample carries other DNA sequences with the same CDR3. The chain recombines TRBV5-1 with TRBJ1-4, with a possible D match to TRBD1 (5 bases). The CDR3 is 15 amino acids. CDR1 is SGHRS, CDR2 YFSETQ, per germline. The CDR3 DNA reads TGTGCCAGCAGCTTGGTGACAGCAACTAATGAAAAACTGTTTTTT. The encoded protein is CASSLVTATNEKLFF.

The chain's CDR3 is CASSSRVQNEQFF. The CDR3 bases are TGTGCCAGCAGTTCCCGGGTCCAGAATGAGCAGTTCTTC. The genes are TRBV6-5 and TRBJ2-1; D is undetermined. Per germline, CDR1 MNHEY and CDR2 SVGAGI. With 4 bases removed from V and 7 bases from J, the gap between germline ends came to 11 bases. The CDR3 runs to 13 residues.

This clone was detected only a few times. The V call is TRBV5-1, the J call TRBJ1-2, with a possible D match to TRBD1 (5 bases). The CDR3 contains 13 residues. V was cut by 0 bases and J by 7 bases, with 10 bases left in between. Germline V gene lookup returns CDR1 SGHRS and CDR2 YFSETQ. The CDR3 spells CASSLGGQGGYTF. The CDR3 DNA reads TGCGCCAGCAGCTTGGGTGGCCAGGGTGGCTACACCTTC.

The rearrangement links TRBV13 to TRBJ2-3; tentatively, D is TRBD1 (5 bases). CDR3 length: 15 amino acids. CDR1 PRHDT and CDR2 FYEKMQ come from the germline V gene (reference sequence). Trimming pared 3 bases from V and 4 bases from J, leaving 14 bases between. In DNA, the CDR3 is TGTGCCAGCAGCTTTCGCCAGGGCGAGGCAGATACGCAGTATTTT. This sequence encodes CASSFRQGEADTQYF.

This rearrangement joins TRBV6-1 to TRBJ1-2, with 9 bases identical to TRBD1. The germline gives CDR1 MNHNS, CDR2 SASEGT. The CDR3 contains 16 residues. Trimming took 4 bases from V and 4 from J; bases not matched to a gene: 10. In nucleotides, the CDR3 is TGTGCCAGCAGTGTCTCAACAGGGGGCGCCTTCTATGGCTACACCTTC. Translating it yields CASSVSTGGAFYGYTF.

The chain has TRBV5-1 and TRBJ1-5, with D possibly TRBD1 on 5 matching bases. V gave up 1 base and J gave up 2 bases, with 10 bases separating them. Germline CDR1 SGHRS, CDR2 YFSETQ. The length of the CDR3 is 15 residues. The chain's CDR3 is CASSLKGQGNQPQHF. DNA of the CDR3: TGCGCCAGCAGCTTGAAGGGGCAGGGCAATCAGCCCCAGCATTTT.

This sequence joins TRBV6-1 and TRBJ2-1; a possible D gene is TRBD1 (5 bases). Looked up from germline, CDR1 is MNHNS and CDR2 is SASEGT. The CDR3 runs to 12 residues. The V end was cut by 9 bases, the J end by 8 bases, with 14 bases between. CDR3 nucleotides: TGTGCCAGAGAAGGGGAAGGAGATGAGCAGTTCTTC. Protein: CAREGEGDEQFF.

The chain combines TRBV4-2 with TRBJ2-7; D is unresolved. In germline, CDR1 is LGHNA, CDR2 YNFKEQ. V was cut by 0 bases and J by 2 bases, with 8 bases left in between. The CDR3 loop spans 14 amino acids. Written as DNA, the CDR3 is TGTGCCAGCAGCCAAGAAAGTACTGCCTACGAGCAGTACTTC. Its protein product is CASSQESTAYEQYF.

The rearrangement joins TRBV28 to TRBJ1-3; TRBD1 aligns across 7 bases. The CDR3 is made up of 15 amino acids. Germline CDR1 MDHEN, CDR2 SYDVKM. V shed 5 bases and J 2 bases; nucleotides not matched to a gene: 6. This chain's CDR3 is CASSPPTGTGNTIYF. In nucleotides, the CDR3 is TGTGCCAGCAGTCCCCCGACAGGGACTGGAAACACCATATATTTT. The whole variable domain, filled in from reference TRBV28 and TRBJ1-3, reads DVKVTQSSRYLVKRTGEKVFLECVQDMDHENMFWYRQDPGLGLRLIYFSYDVKMKEKGDIPEGYSVSREKKERFSLILESASTNQTSMYLCASSPPTGTGNTIYFGEGSWLTVV.

The chain is built from TRBV5-1 and TRBJ2-7; D might be TRBD1 (5 bases). Trimming left V 0 bases short and J 4 bases short, with 8 bases between. The CDR3 length is 13 residues. Germline values: CDR1 SGHRS, CDR2 YFSETQ. The CDR3 spells CASSLVGRYEQYF. CDR3 DNA sequence: TGCGCCAGCAGCTTGGTGGGGCGATACGAGCAGTACTTC.

This chain uses TRBV5-4 with TRBJ2-1; tentatively, D is TRBD2 (5 bases). The ends were cut back, 0 bases at V and 6 bases at J, with 16 bases in the middle. The germline CDR1 and CDR2 sequences are SGHNT and YYREEE (reference sequence). The CDR3 has 16 residues. CDR3 DNA sequence: TGTGCCAGCAGCTTGGATCCTGGGAGCTCCGGCAATGAGCAGTTCTTC. Translating gives CASSLDPGSSGNEQFF. The full variable domain, its missing parts supplied by reference TRBV5-4 and TRBJ2-1, is ETGVTQSPTHLIKTRGQQVTLRCSSQSGHNTVSWYQQALGQGPQFIFQYYREEENGRGNFPPRFSGLQFPNYSSELNVNALELDDSALYLCASSLDPGSSGNEQFFGPGTRLTVL.

This clone was observed a single time. The chain employs TRBV13 and TRBJ2-1; the match to TRBD2 covers 10 bases. CDR3 size: 16 residues. Germline CDR1 and CDR2: PRHDT and FYEKMQ (reference sequence). Trimming removed 2 bases from V and 5 bases from J; junction bases left unmatched: 6. The DNA for the CDR3 is TGTGCCAGCAGCTTAATGGCTAGCGGGAGCCACAATGAGCAGTTCTTC. Amino acid sequence: CASSLMASGSHNEQFF.

J is TRBJ2-3 and V is TRBV5-1; D possibly corresponds to TRBD2 (5 bases). Trimming removed 1 base from V and 2 bases from J, with 17 bases in between. The germline gives CDR1 SGHRS, CDR2 YFSETQ. The CDR3 sequence is 17 residues long. Written as DNA, the CDR3 is TGCGCCAGCAGCTTGAAGGAAGTAGCGATCTACACAGATACGCAGTATTTT. Its translation: CASSLKEVAIYTDTQYF.

For the CDR3, the DNA is TGTGCCAGCAGCCAAGACAGGGGGACAGGAAACACCATATATTTT. Its translation is CASSQDRGTGNTIYF. The V call is TRBV4-2, the J call TRBJ1-3; 7 bases fit TRBD1. This CDR3 spans 15 amino acids. Trimming at V came to 0 bases and at J to 4 bases, leaving 3 bases not matched to a gene. Germline CDR1 LGHNA, CDR2 YNFKEQ.

Here the CDR3 DNA reads TGTGCCAGCAGCGGGGCGGGGGACTCCTACAATGAGCAGTTCTTC. Its translation: CASSGAGDSYNEQFF. The genes are TRBV7-9 and TRBJ2-1; TRBD2 matches 7 bases. Trimming removed 5 bases from V and 0 bases from J; junction bases left unmatched: 4. CDR1 SEHNR and CDR2 FQNEAQ come from the germline V gene (reference sequence). CDR3 length: 15 amino acids.

The rearrangement joins TRBV2 to TRBJ2-2; D gene ambiguous. The CDR3 runs 15 residues. Germline V gene sequence: CDR1 SNHLY, CDR2 FYNNEI. The germline V and J ends were trimmed by 3 bases and 0 bases, with 8 bases remaining between them. CDR3 DNA: TGTGCCAGCAGTGATTTGCGCGCGAACACCGGGGAGCTGTTTTTT. This sequence encodes CASSDLRANTGELFF.

J is TRBJ2-5 and V is TRBV6-5, with 10 bases fitting TRBD1. The trim removed 4 bases at V and 5 bases at J, leaving 4 bases unmatched. The CDR3 extends over 14 amino acids. The germline gives CDR1 MNHEY, CDR2 SVGAGI. This chain's CDR3 is CASSSGQGGETQYF. CDR3 in DNA: TGTGCCAGCAGTTCAGGACAGGGGGGGGAGACCCAGTACTTC.

This rearrangement joins TRBV5-1 to TRBJ1-2, with D unclear. V was clipped by 0 bases and J by 1 base, with 10 bases between them. Germline CDR1 and CDR2: SGHRS and YFSETQ. This CDR3 contains 15 residues. CDR3 nucleotides: TGCGCCAGCAGCTTGGGGTTCGGGAATAACTATGGCTACACCTTC. This sequence encodes CASSLGFGNNYGYTF.

V is TRBV15 and J is TRBJ1-1; TRBD1 agrees at 9 bases. The CDR3 sequence is 13 residues long. The V segment lost 5 bases and the J segment 11 bases; nucleotides outside the gene matches: 9. Germline V CDR1 and CDR2: LNHNV, YYDKDF (reference sequence). For the CDR3, the DNA is TGTGCCACCAGCTCTACCGGGACAGGGAGGGCTTTCTTT. Its translation is CATSSTGTGRAFF.

This rearrangement joins TRBV6-1 to TRBJ1-2; 9 bases fit TRBD1. The CDR3 totals 13 residues. CDR1 and CDR2 (germline): MNHNS, SASEGT. With V trimmed by 6 bases and J by 8 bases, 7 bases remained unmatched. CDR3 in amino acids: CASSNRQGDGYTF. CDR3 nucleotide sequence: TGTGCCAGCAGCAACAGACAGGGGGACGGCTACACCTTC.

This clone was seen only once. The chain couples TRBV25-1 to TRBJ1-4; 12 bases are a match to TRBD1. Germline V gene sequence: CDR1 MGHDK, CDR2 SYGVNS. The CDR3 length is 17 residues. With V trimmed by 4 bases and J by 3 bases, 6 bases remained unmatched. Here the CDR3 DNA reads TGTGCCAGCAGTGGGCGGGACAGGGGGCAAGCTAATGAAAAACTGTTTTTT. This sequence encodes CASSGRDRGQANEKLFF.

J is TRBJ1-1 and V is TRBV15; 9 nucleotides match TRBD1. The CDR3 has 15 residues. The V and J ends lost 1 base and 3 bases, in that order; junction bases with no gene match: 3. The V gene's germline CDR1 is LNHNV and CDR2 YYDKDF (reference sequence). The CDR3 DNA is TGTGCCACCAGCAGAGGGGGACAGGGAGACACTGAAGCTTTCTTT. It yields the protein CATSRGGQGDTEAFF.